The 8 T cell receptor beta chains below were found in one sample sequenced in a study of shared clonotypes between healthy human individuals. The data were produced by immunoSEQ multiplex PCR, yet TCRdb's version contains in-frame clones alone and is incomplete. The sample lists fewer than 1.8 million clones; 98% to 99% were seen once. Sequenced: naive CD4+ T cells sorted from blood. The subset denotes: CD45RA+ positively selected. The receptors originated from a man in his thirties or forties in good health.

CDR3 DNA: TGTGCCATCAGAGGCAATGAGCAGTTCTTC. This encodes CAIRGNEQFF. The V call is TRBV10-3, the J call TRBJ2-1; D unresolved. The length of the CDR3 is 10 residues. V dropped 6 bases and J dropped 6 bases, with 3 bases sitting between them. The V gene's germline CDR1 is ENHRY and CDR2 SYGVKD.

V is TRBV28 and J is TRBJ1-4, with 8 positions matching TRBD1. The germline gives CDR1 MDHEN, CDR2 SYDVKM. V lost 6 bases, J lost 3 bases, and 3 bases stayed unmatched. The CDR3 runs 14 residues. The CDR3 DNA follows: TGTGCCAGCAGGGGGACAGGAGCTAATGAAAAACTGTTTTTT. Protein: CASRGTGANEKLFF. The full variable domain, with the rest looked up from reference TRBV28 and TRBJ1-4, is DVKVTQSSRYLVKRTGEKVFLECVQDMDHENMFWYRQDPGLGLRLIYFSYDVKMKEKGDIPEGYSVSREKKERFSLILESASTNQTSMYLCASRGTGANEKLFFGSGTQLSVL.

This rearrangement joins TRBV7-9 to TRBJ2-5; unclear D gene. The germline gives CDR1 SEHNR, CDR2 FQNEAQ (reference sequence). V was clipped by 7 bases and J by 4 bases, with 7 bases between them. The CDR3 covers 11 residues. The CDR3 is CASTPVETQYF. CDR3 DNA sequence: TGTGCCAGCACCCCAGTAGAGACCCAGTACTTC.

The chain recombines TRBV19 with TRBJ2-2; a possible D gene is TRBD1 (6 bases). V lost 7 bases, J lost 4 bases, and 13 bases lay in between. The CDR3 is 14 residues long. The germline CDR1 and CDR2 sequences are LNHDA and SQIVND (reference sequence). The CDR3 region is CASIRGSGTGELFF. CDR3 DNA sequence: TGTGCCAGTATTAGGGGGTCGGGCACCGGGGAGCTGTTTTTT.

V usage is TRBV18 and J usage is TRBJ1-1, with TRBD1 as a possible D gene (5 bases). The CDR3 is 16 residues long. Germline V gene lookup returns CDR1 KGHSH and CDR2 LQKENI. V was shortened by 3 bases and J by 0 bases, with 14 bases between the two germline ends. The CDR3 DNA is TGTGCCAGCTCACCTTACCGGGGGTCGATGAACACTGAAGCTTTCTTT. It codes for CASSPYRGSMNTEAFF. Combining the CDR3 with reference TRBV18 and TRBJ1-1 gives the whole variable domain NAGVMQNPRHLVRRRGQEARLRCSPMKGHSHVYWYRQLPEEGLKFMVYLQKENIIDESGMPKERFSAEFPKEGPSILRIQQVVRGDSAAYFCASSPYRGSMNTEAFFGQGTRLTVV.

The rearrangement uses TRBV5-1 and TRBJ2-3, with D possibly being TRBD1 or TRBD2 (5 bases each). Trimming removed 4 bases from V and 3 bases from J, with 30 bases in between. Germline CDR1 reads SGHRS; CDR2 reads YFSETQ. The CDR3 runs to 20 residues. DNA for the CDR3: TGCGCCAGCAGCCTCGCAAAAGGGGCGGGCCTCCTTTCCCGAACAGATACGCAGTATTTT. Its translation: CASSLAKGAGLLSRTDTQYF. Supplemented by reference TRBV5-1 and TRBJ2-3, the full variable domain reads KAGVTQTPRYLIKTRGQQVTLSCSPISGHRSVSWYQQTPGQGLQFLFEYFSETQRNKGNFPGRFSGRQFSNSRSEMNVSTLELGDSALYLCASSLAKGAGLLSRTDTQYFGPGTRLTVL.

The CDR3 loop reads CASAPTLGTGELFF. CDR3 coding DNA: TGTGCCAGCGCCCCAACACTAGGCACCGGGGAGCTGTTTTTT. The gene calls are TRBV6-5 and TRBJ2-2; weak D call: TRBD2 (5 bases). CDR1 and CDR2 from the germline V gene are MNHEY and SVGAGI. CDR3 length equals 14 residues. V lost 8 bases and J 4 bases, leaving 14 bases between the germline ends.

The chain joins TRBV5-1 to TRBJ2-1; possibly TRBD1 for D (5 bases). Trimming stripped 0 bases from V and 4 bases from J, with 11 bases between. The CDR3 loop spans 15 amino acids. Germline CDR1 and CDR2: SGHRS and YFSETQ. CDR3 bases: TGCGCCAGCAGCTTGGAGGCCAGGGTGTACAATGAGCAGTTCTTC. It is translated as CASSLEARVYNEQFF.